This paragraph covers one T cell receptor (beta chain) sequence. Antigen unknown. PCR employed 60 Vbeta and 13 Jbeta primers. Some clones are missing from TCRdb's copy, which holds only in-frame ones; the method was immunoSEQ multiplex PCR. This table has under 130,000 clones, around 66% appearing once. The sample originates from a study of cytomegalovirus exposure and HLA in healthy donors. The CDR3 is made up of 15 amino acids. Germline V gene lookup returns CDR1 SGHRS and CDR2 YFSETQ. V was cut by 5 bases and J by 8 bases, with 20 bases left in between. Notes on the study in general: Later work showed greater clonal expansion in HLA-associated TCR beta chains than in equally common others. In vitro experiments confirmed that three CMV-associated chains were specific for CMV antigens. Earlier analysis found most TCR beta V segments productive about 90% or about 30% of the time. Later analysis reportedly placed an Asian-associated ancestry cluster below the roughly 640-donor mean in N-insertions.

The receptor was isolated from a woman between 45 and 60 years old in good health and CMV-seronegative. The sequencing input was PBMCs. V gene TRBV5-1 combines with J gene TRBJ2-1; a weak D match, TRBD2 (7 bases). Written as DNA, the CDR3 is TGCGCCAGCAGTGACCGGGGGGCGATGGGCTATGAGCAGTTCTTC. This sequence encodes CASSDRGAMGYEQFF.